The next 23 T cell receptor beta chains were all read from a single sample in a study of T cells in Graves' hyperthyroidism and ophthalmopathy. Authors of the study amplified TCR beta CDR3 regions from RNA transcripts. The HTBI primer set was used in a first-round RT-PCR of the TCR CDR3. MiXCR was run by TCRdb on the multiplex PCR reads, yielding one entry per CDR3 protein. The sample consists of around 50,000 distinct CDR3 sequences, less than 60% of them appearing once. The sample comprised blood. These receptors all come from a woman in her forties or fifties with Graves' ophthalmopathy.

A remark on this clonotype: A read error may account for a junction end that differs from germline. V gene TRBV2 combines with J gene TRBJ2-7; no reliable D call. Germline CDR1 SNHLY, CDR2 FYNNEI. This CDR3 has 11 residues. The CDR3 sequence is CASSPNYEQYF. As DNA, the CDR3 is TGCGCCAGCAGTCCTAATTACGAGCAGTACTTC. The variable domain in full, with the rest retrieved from reference TRBV2 and TRBJ2-7, is EPEVTQTPSHQVTQMGQEVILRCVPISNHLYFYWYRQILGQKVEFLVSFYNNEISEKSEIFDDQFSVERPDGSNFTLKIRSTKLEDSAMYFCASSPNYEQYFGPGTRLTVT.

As concerns this clonotype: No DNA is shown, since the ends of the CDR3 on it are uncertain; the CDR3 is the one TCRdb lists. V is TRBV7-9 and J is TRBJ2-7. Germline V gene data show CDR1 as SEHNR and CDR2 as FQNEAQ (reference sequence). The CDR3 adds up to 19 amino acids, both ends counted. The CDR3 protein is CASSFYICSVDSSSYEQYF.

This clonotype was recorded many times. A junction end diverges from the germline sequence, so it may reflect a read error. The rearrangement uses TRBV3-1 and TRBJ2-7; no firm D call. The CDR3 totals 13 residues. Germline CDR1 LGHDT, CDR2 YNNKEL (reference sequence). CDR3 coding DNA: TGTGCCAGCAGCCGTGGATCCTCCAACGAGCAGTACTTC. Its translation is CASSRGSSNEQYF.

This chain uses TRBV20-1 with TRBJ2-7; 14 bases are shared with TRBD2. The trim removed 3 bases at V and 5 bases at J, leaving 9 bases unmatched. This CDR3 region has 16 residues. Germline values: CDR1 DFQATT, CDR2 SNEGSKA (reference sequence). CDR3 DNA: TGCAGTGCTAGTCGGGGACTAGCGGGGGAATTCAACGAGCAGTACTTC. Its translation: CSASRGLAGEFNEQYF.

This clonotype is labeled medium-sized. The chain recombines TRBV20-1 with TRBJ2-3; D gene unclear. Germline assignment: CDR1 DFQATT and CDR2 SNEGSKA (reference sequence). Trimming stripped 3 bases from V and 6 bases from J, with 16 bases between. CDR3 size: 14 residues. Here the CDR3 reads CSASGGARVDTQYF. The DNA of the CDR3 is TGCAGTGCTAGTGGCGGAGCTCGTGTGGATACGCAGTATTTT.

In its sample, this clonotype was seen many times. The chain has TRBV7-2 and TRBJ2-1; D is perhaps TRBD2 (7 bases). Germline-derived CDR1 and CDR2 are SGHTA and FQGNSA. Trimming took off 0 bases at V and 10 bases at J, with 22 bases between the two ends. This CDR3 region has 17 residues. The CDR3 region has the DNA TGTGCCAGCAGCTTAGCCAGTTTGGTTAGAGGGGGAGGGGAGCAGTTCTTC. Encoded protein: CASSLASLVRGGGEQFF.

This chain uses TRBV7-2 with TRBJ2-7; 10 positions match TRBD2. This CDR3 contains 16 residues. Germline V gives CDR1 SGHTA, CDR2 FQGNSA. V was clipped by 0 bases and J by 7 bases; unmatched bases: 9. CDR3 loop: CASSLALTSGIYEQYF. The CDR3 DNA follows: TGTGCCAGCAGCTTAGCGTTAACTAGCGGGATCTATGAGCAGTACTTC.

The sample holds many counts of this clonotype. This chain links TRBV19 with TRBJ2-6; a weak D match, TRBD1 (6 bases). V was shortened by 10 bases and J by 1 base, with 14 bases between the two germline ends. The length of the CDR3 is 15 residues. Germline CDR1 and CDR2: LNHDA and SQIVND (reference sequence). As DNA, the CDR3 is TGTGCCACCAAACCCAGGGGTTCTGGGGCCAACGTCCTGACTTTC. It codes for CATKPRGSGANVLTF.

This clonotype was found many times. Possible read error: a much larger clone is one base away. Since no conserved phenylalanine or tryptophan closes the CDR3, a read error is the likely cause. The CDR3 DNA follows: TGTGCCAGCAGCGTAGAGTGGCGGGGGGTGGATACGCAGTATCTT. Its translation: CASSVEWRGVDTQYL. This sequence joins TRBV9 and TRBJ2-3, with 8 bases identical to TRBD2. Germline CDR1 is SGDLS and CDR2 is YYNGEE. This CDR3 comprises 15 residues. The V and J ends lost 0 bases and 6 bases, in that order; junction bases with no gene match: 6.

This clonotype was found many times. V usage is TRBV20-1 and J usage is TRBJ1-5; D might be TRBD1 (5 bases). The CDR3 loop spans 15 amino acids. Trimming left V 6 bases short and J 5 bases short, with 20 bases between. Looked up from germline, CDR1 is DFQATT and CDR2 is SNEGSKA (reference sequence). CDR3 residues: CSAPKPDGGDQPQHF. The DNA for the CDR3 is TGCAGTGCCCCCAAACCCGACGGGGGTGATCAGCCCCAGCATTTT.

The CDR3 DNA reads TGCAGTGCTACCAGTTCCTCTAGCGTCGCCGATACGCAGTTCTTC. Translating it yields CSATSSSSVADTQFF. The chain links TRBV20-1 to TRBJ2-1; D might be TRBD2 (6 bases). Trimming removed 4 bases from V and 12 bases from J, with 25 bases in between. Germline V CDR1 and CDR2: DFQATT, SNEGSKA (reference sequence). CDR3 size: 15 residues.

This clonotype has ten or more counts. The V and J genes are TRBV19 and TRBJ2-2; either TRBD1 or TRBD2 may fit D (6 bases each). Germline assignment: CDR1 LNHDA and CDR2 SQIVND (reference sequence). There are 16 residues in the CDR3. The V gene lost 9 bases and the J gene lost 6 bases, with 23 bases spanning the gap. In DNA, the CDR3 is TGTGCCAGCCAGGGGAGGCGCACGGGGCCCCCCGGGGAGCTGTTTTTT. This encodes CASQGRRTGPPGELFF.

To note about this clonotype: Mismatch with germline at one junction end may stem from a read error. This chain uses TRBV27 with TRBJ2-2, with TRBD2 identical over 7 bases. The germline V gene encodes CDR1 MNHEY and CDR2 SMNVEV (reference sequence). This CDR3 spans 14 amino acids. In DNA, the CDR3 is TGTGCCAGCGGGGGGGGGTGGGGCACCGGGGTGCTGTTTTTT. This codes for CASGGGWGTGVLFF.

Judged by abundance, this clonotype is medium-sized (0.01 to 0.1%). The gene calls are TRBV2 and TRBJ1-6, with TRBD1 matching 10 bases. CDR3 length: 15 residues. J gave up 10 bases and V 1 base, and 4 bases lay outside the gene matches. Germline CDR1 SNHLY, CDR2 FYNNEI. The CDR3 is CASSEGQGARSPLHF. As DNA, the CDR3 is TGTGCCAGCAGTGAAGGACAGGGGGCGCGGTCACCCCTCCACTTT.

This clonotype was counted at least ten times. The V and J genes are TRBV19 and TRBJ2-6, with TRBD1 identical over 7 bases. V shed 5 bases and J 2 bases; nucleotides not matched to a gene: 3. This CDR3 has 15 residues. CDR1 and CDR2 (germline): LNHDA, SQIVND (reference sequence). In nucleotides, the CDR3 is TGTGCCAGTAGTGCCGGACAGGCTGGGGCCAACGTCCTGACTTTC. Its protein product is CASSAGQAGANVLTF.

This sequence joins TRBV5-5 and TRBJ1-1; D remains ambiguous. Per the germline V gene, CDR1 is SGHKS and CDR2 is YYEKEE (reference sequence). CDR3 length: 13 amino acids. V was trimmed by 0 bases and J by 5 bases, leaving 8 bases between them. DNA of the CDR3: TGTGCCAGCAGCTTGGCCCCGGGGACTGAAGCTTTCTTT. Translation gives CASSLAPGTEAFF.

The chain has TRBV10-2 and TRBJ2-7, with 10 bases aligning to TRBD1. The CDR3 extends over 15 amino acids. CDR1 is WSHSY and CDR2 is SAAADI in the germline V gene. J lost 0 bases, V lost 6 bases, and 5 bases had no gene match. The CDR3, as DNA: TGCGCCAGCAGACCGGGACAGGGGACCTCCTACGAGCAGTACTTC. This gives the protein CASRPGQGTSYEQYF.

This clonotype was detected many times. This sequence may be a read error, since a much larger clone differs from it by one base. The V call is TRBV7-6, the J call TRBJ2-7; 10 bases line up with TRBD1. V gave up 1 base and J gave up 4 bases; unmatched junction bases: 7. The CDR3 runs to 16 residues. Per the germline V gene, CDR1 is SGHVS and CDR2 is FNYEAQ. The CDR3 protein is CASSLESGTGVYEQYF. The CDR3 DNA is TGTGCCAGCAGCTTAGAGTCCGGGACAGGGGTGTACGAGCAGTACTTC. Together with reference TRBV7-6 and TRBJ2-7, the CDR3 gives the full variable domain: GAGVSQSPRYKVTKRGQDVALRCDPISGHVSLYWYRQALGQGPEFLTYFNYEAQQDKSGLPNDRFSAERPEGSISTLTIQRTEQRDSAMYRCASSLESGTGVYEQYFGPGTRLTVT.

The chain recombines TRBV15 with TRBJ1-1; D uncertain. Germline lookup yields CDR1 LNHNV and CDR2 YYDKDF (reference sequence). The CDR3 sequence is 17 residues long. Between the trimmed V and J ends, which lost 0 bases and 1 base, there was a span of 15 bases. CDR3 amino acids: CATSRELSHRPNTEAFF. In DNA form, the CDR3 reads TGTGCCACCAGCAGAGAACTTTCACACAGACCGAACACTGAAGCTTTCTTT.

With respect to this clonotype: Given the absence of the conserved phenylalanine or tryptophan at the CDR3 end, a read error is likely. The rearrangement uses TRBV7-9 and TRBJ1-6, with D possibly being TRBD1 (6 bases). The CDR3 spans 15 residues. Trimming took off 5 bases at V and 10 bases at J, with 18 bases between the two ends. CDR1 is SEHNR, CDR2 FQNEAQ, per germline (reference sequence). CDR3 coding DNA: TGTGCCAGCAGCCCGTTGGCTACAGGGAGCTCACCCCTCCACCTT. Translating it yields CASSPLATGSSPLHL.

This clonotype was observed a single time. The chain joins TRBV20-1 to TRBJ2-1, with D possibly matching TRBD2 (5 bases). Trimming stripped 4 bases from V and 10 bases from J, with 20 bases between. Germline assignment: CDR1 DFQATT and CDR2 SNEGSKA (reference sequence). CDR3 length: 14 residues. The CDR3 loop is CSAKNGRGGDEQFF. DNA of the CDR3: TGCAGTGCTAAGAACGGTCGGGGTGGAGACGAGCAGTTCTTC.

This clonotype came up a few times. Being one base from a much bigger clone, this may be a read error. This chain connects TRBV20-1 to TRBJ1-1, with 8 bases lining up with TRBD1. Trimming removed 3 bases from V and 4 bases from J; junction bases left unmatched: 7. Germline V lookup: CDR1 DFQATT, CDR2 SNEGSKA (reference sequence). The CDR3 extends over 14 amino acids. In DNA, the CDR3 is TGCAGTGCTAGTCTTGGACAGGGTGTCACTGAAGCTTTCTTT. Translated, it gives CSASLGQGVTEAFF.

The chain links TRBV3-1 to TRBJ2-7; 7 bases agree with TRBD1. With 3 bases clipped from V and 1 base from J, the junction kept 12 bases outside the gene matches. The germline V gene encodes CDR1 LGHDT and CDR2 YNNKEL (reference sequence). The CDR3 has 17 amino acids. The CDR3 reads CASSHPLGRQGSYEQYF. The CDR3 DNA sequence: TGTGCCAGCAGCCACCCACTGGGGAGACAGGGATCCTACGAGCAGTACTTC.